These T cell receptor beta chains were read from a single sample in a study of PD-L1 blockade in urothelial cancer. Sequencing used immunoSEQ multiplex PCR; TCRdb keeps in-frame clones, though not all of them. The sample consists of 24,000 or so clones, about 83% of them appearing once. The source was PBMCs, collected around atezolizumab (anti-PD-L1) treatment. The receptors shown here come from a man aged 50 to 59 with urothelial cancer. Each CDR3 is given with its conserved first and last residue. Each record gives: V gene, clone size, J gene, D gene, CDR3 protein, CDR3 DNA. The D gene is left open where the match is weak. Clone size is shown for a subset of rows, as once, few, many or a class of expanded clone.

V gene: TRBV6-5; clone size: .; J gene: TRBJ2-7; D gene: TRBD1; CDR3 protein: CASSPGQGIPYEQYF; CDR3 DNA: TGTGCCAGCAGTCCCGGACAGGGGATTCCCTACGAGCAGTACTTC
V gene: TRBV19; clone size: .; J gene: TRBJ2-1; D gene: TRBD2; CDR3 protein: CASKPAGTFEQFF; CDR3 DNA: TGTGCCAGTAAACCAGCGGGAACGTTTGAGCAGTTCTTC
V gene: TRBV19; clone size: .; J gene: TRBJ1-5; D gene: TRBD1; CDR3 protein: CASSIWDRAYQPQHF; CDR3 DNA: TGTGCCAGTAGTATTTGGGACAGGGCCTATCAGCCCCAGCATTTT
V gene: TRBV7-9; clone size: few; J gene: TRBJ2-1; D gene: .; CDR3 protein: CASSATTGGGEQFF; CDR3 DNA: TGTGCCAGCAGCGCGACTACGGGGGGCGGTGAGCAGTTCTTC
V gene: TRBV6-5; clone size: .; J gene: TRBJ2-7; D gene: .; CDR3 protein: CASSYSISYEQYF; CDR3 DNA: TGTGCCAGCAGTTACTCGATTAGTTACGAGCAGTACTTC
V gene: TRBV7-2; clone size: .; J gene: TRBJ2-5; D gene: .; CDR3 protein: CASSVRAGGRVETQYF; CDR3 DNA: TGTGCCAGCAGCGTCCGGGCAGGGGGGCGGGTAGAGACCCAGTACTTC
V gene: TRBV5-4; clone size: .; J gene: TRBJ2-3; D gene: TRBD2; CDR3 protein: CASSLSGASTDTQYF; CDR3 DNA: TGTGCCAGCAGCTTAAGCGGGGCAAGCACAGATACGCAGTATTTT
V gene: TRBV2; clone size: .; J gene: TRBJ2-7; D gene: .; CDR3 protein: CASSEWAGFLPNSYEQYF; CDR3 DNA: TGTGCCAGCAGTGAATGGGCCGGATTTTTACCCAACTCCTACGAGCAGTACTTC
V gene: TRBV11-2; clone size: .; J gene: TRBJ2-7; D gene: TRBD1; CDR3 protein: CASSFRDRAMAYEQYF; CDR3 DNA: TGTGCCAGCAGCTTCAGAGACAGGGCAATGGCATACGAGCAGTACTTC
V gene: TRBV13; clone size: few; J gene: TRBJ2-3; D gene: .; CDR3 protein: CASSLSSSTDTQYF; CDR3 DNA: TGTGCCAGCAGCTTATCCTCTAGCACAGATACGCAGTATTTT
V gene: TRBV4-2; clone size: .; J gene: TRBJ1-3; D gene: .; CDR3 protein: CASSQILNGDSGNTIYF; CDR3 DNA: TGTGCCAGCAGCCAGATCCTAAACGGGGATTCTGGAAACACCATATATTTT
V gene: TRBV7-9; clone size: .; J gene: TRBJ1-4; D gene: .; CDR3 protein: CASSLFPPRDEKLFF; CDR3 DNA: TGTGCCAGCAGCTTATTCCCCCCACGGGATGAAAAACTGTTTTTT
V gene: TRBV18; clone size: .; J gene: TRBJ1-1; D gene: .; CDR3 protein: CASSLGGDTEAFF; CDR3 DNA: TGTGCCAGCTCACTTGGCGGGGACACTGAAGCTTTCTTT
V gene: TRBV6-5; clone size: .; J gene: TRBJ1-2; D gene: TRBD1; CDR3 protein: CASSSDRGYGYTF; CDR3 DNA: TGTGCCAGCAGCTCTGACAGGGGCTATGGCTACACCTTC
V gene: TRBV4-2; clone size: .; J gene: TRBJ2-2; D gene: .; CDR3 protein: CASRQLGGATGELFF; CDR3 DNA: TGTGCCAGCAGACAGCTGGGGGGGGCGACCGGGGAGCTGTTTTTT
V gene: TRBV19; clone size: .; J gene: TRBJ2-5; D gene: .; CDR3 protein: CASSIVPGWETQYF; CDR3 DNA: TGTGCCAGTAGTATAGTACCGGGTTGGGAGACCCAGTACTTC
V gene: TRBV27; clone size: .; J gene: TRBJ2-7; D gene: TRBD1; CDR3 protein: CASSTDRGHFAYEQYF; CDR3 DNA: TGTGCCAGCAGTACCGACAGGGGGCACTTCGCCTACGAGCAGTACTTC
V gene: TRBV4-1; clone size: .; J gene: TRBJ2-3; D gene: .; CDR3 protein: CASSQERGRSTDTQYF; CDR3 DNA: TGCGCCAGCAGCCAAGAAAGGGGGAGAAGCACAGATACGCAGTATTTT
V gene: TRBV7-9; clone size: .; J gene: TRBJ2-7; D gene: TRBD2; CDR3 protein: CATTGGYEQYF; CDR3 DNA: TGTGCCACCACGGGAGGGTACGAGCAGTACTTC
V gene: TRBV27; clone size: few; J gene: TRBJ1-2; D gene: .; CDR3 protein: CASRRDSDGYTF; CDR3 DNA: TGTGCCAGCAGGAGAGACAGTGATGGCTACACCTTC
V gene: TRBV10-1; clone size: .; J gene: TRBJ2-1; D gene: TRBD2; CDR3 protein: CASSERTSGIINNEQFF; CDR3 DNA: TGCGCCAGCAGTGAGAGGACTAGCGGGATAATAAACAATGAGCAGTTCTTC
V gene: TRBV6-1; clone size: .; J gene: TRBJ2-1; D gene: TRBD2; CDR3 protein: CASSERLAGLTAYNEQFF; CDR3 DNA: TGTGCCAGCAGTGAGCGTCTAGCGGGTCTTACAGCCTACAATGAGCAGTTCTTC
V gene: TRBV7-8; clone size: few; J gene: TRBJ2-7; D gene: .; CDR3 protein: CASSHPGDPLLFLYEQYF; CDR3 DNA: TGTGCCAGCAGCCACCCGGGGGACCCCCTCCTTTTCCTCTACGAGCAGTACTTC
V gene: TRBV19; clone size: .; J gene: TRBJ1-4; D gene: TRBD1; CDR3 protein: CASSTRDRRDEKLFF; CDR3 DNA: TGTGCCAGTAGTACTAGGGACAGGAGAGATGAAAAACTGTTTTTT
V gene: TRBV5-1; clone size: .; J gene: TRBJ1-1; D gene: TRBD1; CDR3 protein: CASRPSQGANTEAFF; CDR3 DNA: TGCGCCAGCAGACCAAGCCAGGGGGCGAACACTGAAGCTTTCTTT
V gene: TRBV27; clone size: .; J gene: TRBJ2-7; D gene: TRBD1; CDR3 protein: CASTTYLGQGAGEQYF; CDR3 DNA: TGTGCCAGCACAACCTATCTTGGACAGGGGGCTGGAGAGCAGTACTTC
V gene: TRBV19; clone size: .; J gene: TRBJ2-7; D gene: TRBD2; CDR3 protein: CASTPRAGFGVEQYF; CDR3 DNA: TGTGCCAGTACCCCTAGAGCGGGGTTTGGAGTCGAGCAGTACTTC
V gene: TRBV19; clone size: .; J gene: TRBJ2-2; D gene: .; CDR3 protein: CASSYRQATSNTGELFF; CDR3 DNA: TGTGCCAGTAGTTACCGACAGGCCACATCGAACACCGGGGAGCTGTTTTTT